A single sample is the source of the 15 T cell receptor beta chains below, sequenced in a study of T cell changes during pregnancy in multiple sclerosis. TCRdb's copy holds only in-frame clones and misses some; the assay was immunoSEQ multiplex PCR. Altogether tens of thousands of clones are present, 85% to 95% being singletons, with the ten largest covering less than 2%. The sequencing here drew on peripheral blood, taken after pregnancy. Receptor source: a female donor with multiple sclerosis, enrolled in a pregnancy study.

The chain uses TRBV5-1 and TRBJ2-1; 15 nucleotides match TRBD2. The V gene end was trimmed by 3 bases and the J gene end by 6 bases; junction bases not matched to a gene: 7. The CDR3 runs 17 residues. Looked up from germline, CDR1 is SGHRS and CDR2 is YFSETQ. The CDR3 sequence: CASSSGLAGGPGNEQFF. The DNA of the CDR3 is TGCGCCAGCAGCTCCGGACTAGCGGGAGGGCCAGGCAATGAGCAGTTCTTC.

In its sample, this clone was seen many times. The junction departs from the called germline gene at one end, perhaps through a read error. CDR3 region: CASSGGTSTDTQYF. The CDR3 region has the DNA TGTGCCAGCAGCGGTGGAACTAGCACCGATACGCAGTATTTT. The chain carries TRBV6-4 and TRBJ2-3, with D possibly being TRBD2 (6 bases). CDR1 and CDR2 (germline): MRHNA, SNTAGT. This CDR3 is 14 amino acids long.

The V gene is TRBV7-2, the J gene TRBJ2-3; 7 bases are shared with TRBD2. V shed 3 bases, J shed 2 bases, and the junction held 8 bases outside the gene matches. The length of the CDR3 is 16 residues. Looked up from germline, CDR1 is SGHTA and CDR2 is FQGNSA. CDR3 DNA sequence: TGTGCCAGCAGCTTCGGGAGGACTCAACTCACAGATACGCAGTATTTT. Translating gives CASSFGRTQLTDTQYF.

This clone was counted a single time. The chain has TRBV14 and TRBJ2-5, with D perhaps TRBD2 (5 bases). This CDR3 spans 19 amino acids. Trimming removed 1 base at V and 5 bases at J, with 26 bases between. Germline-derived CDR1 and CDR2 are SGHDN and FVKESK. In DNA, the CDR3 is TGTGCCAGCAGCCAAGTCGAAGGTCGAGGGTACCTCATTACCGAGACCCAGTACTTC. Its translation: CASSQVEGRGYLITETQYF. Full variable domain (missing parts from reference TRBV14 and TRBJ2-5): EAGVTQFPSHSVIEKGQTVTLRCDPISGHDNLYWYRRVMGKEIKFLLHFVKESKQDESGMPNNRFLAERTGGTYSTLKVQPAELEDSGVYFCASSQVEGRGYLITETQYFGPGTRLLVL.

The V and J genes are TRBV21-1 and TRBJ2-7; the D segment call TRBD2 is taken from the table without a DNA check. TRBV21-1 is a pseudogene locus. This CDR3 has 21 residues. The CDR3 protein is CASSKVARLAGGGSGYYEQYF. CDR3 nucleotides: TGTGCCAGCAGCAAAGTTGCCCGACTAGCGGGAGGAGGGTCGGGATATTACGAGCAGTACTTC.

The genes are TRBV18 and TRBJ2-2; possible D gene TRBD1, 5 bases. The CDR3 extends over 16 amino acids. Germline CDR1 KGHSH, CDR2 LQKENI. With 0 bases removed from V and 4 bases from J, the gap between germline ends came to 12 bases. The CDR3 loop reads CASSPPPGSATGELFF. The CDR3 DNA sequence: TGTGCCAGCTCACCACCGCCAGGGTCGGCCACCGGGGAGCTGTTTTTT.

The chain is built from TRBV5-1 and TRBJ2-5; 8 nucleotides align to TRBD1. Germline assignment: CDR1 SGHRS and CDR2 YFSETQ. This CDR3 is 15 amino acids long. Germline trimming cut 4 bases from V and 1 base from J; bases unmatched to any gene: 6. CDR3 nucleotides: TGCGCCAGCAGCACCTTGACAGGGGCCCAAGAGACCCAGTACTTC. As protein: CASSTLTGAQETQYF.

This chain links TRBV7-8 with TRBJ1-2; a weak D match, TRBD1 (5 bases). The V and J ends lost 1 base and 8 bases respectively, with 17 bases between them. From germline, CDR1 is SGHVS and CDR2 FQNEAQ. The CDR3 runs 15 residues. For the CDR3, the DNA is TGTGCCAGCAGCTTAGATGGGGCAGGTCTGGTCGGCTACACCTTC. Its protein product is CASSLDGAGLVGYTF.

As for this clone: Mismatch with germline at one junction end may stem from a read error. This sequence joins TRBV5-1 and TRBJ2-3; TRBD2 agrees at 7 bases. The CDR3 sequence is 13 residues long. Germline loops: CDR1 SGHRS, CDR2 YFSETQ. The CDR3 here is CASRLERGTTQYF. The CDR3 DNA sequence: TGCGCCAGCAGGTTGGAGCGGGGTACTACGCAGTATTTT. Full variable domain (remainder filled in from reference TRBV5-1 and TRBJ2-3): KAGVTQTPRYLIKTRGQQVTLSCSPISGHRSVSWYQQTPGQGLQFLFEYFSETQRNKGNFPGRFSGRQFSNSRSEMNVSTLELGDSALYLCASRLERGTTQYFGPGTRLTVL.

The rearrangement links TRBV7-2 to TRBJ2-7, with 9 nucleotides matching TRBD1. The V segment lost 2 bases and the J segment 4 bases; nucleotides outside the gene matches: 6. Germline CDR1 reads SGHTA; CDR2 reads FQGNSA. This CDR3 is 15 amino acids long. CDR3 DNA sequence: TGTGCCAGCAGCTTAAGCTCGGACAGGGGTTACGAGCAGTACTTC. This gives the protein CASSLSSDRGYEQYF. The complete variable domain, with remaining parts taken from reference TRBV7-2 and TRBJ2-7, reads GAGVSQSPSNKVTEKGKDVELRCDPISGHTALYWYRQSLGQGLEFLIYFQGNSAPDKSGLPSDRFSAERTGGSVSTLTIQRTQQEDSAVYLCASSLSSDRGYEQYFGPGTRLTVT.

Regarding this clone: Other DNA sequences in the same sample also yield this CDR3. This chain joins TRBV9 and TRBJ2-5; TRBD1 is a possible D gene (5 bases). Germline values: CDR1 SGDLS, CDR2 YYNGEE. Between the trimmed V and J ends, which lost 0 bases and 3 bases, there was a span of 6 bases. The CDR3 extends over 13 amino acids. CDR3 coding DNA: TGTGCCAGCAGCGTAGGGGGCGAAGAGACCCAGTACTTC. This sequence encodes CASSVGGEETQYF.

The chain joins TRBV5-4 to TRBJ2-5; TRBD2 matches 7 bases. The ends lost 4 bases at V and 2 bases at J; junction bases unmatched: 8. The CDR3 length is 15 residues. CDR1 SGHNT and CDR2 YYREEE come from the germline V gene (reference sequence). The CDR3 protein is CASSRRDGRQETQYF. CDR3 in DNA: TGTGCCAGCAGCCGCCGGGACGGGAGGCAAGAGACCCAGTACTTC.

The chain joins TRBV18 to TRBJ2-7; 10 bases align to TRBD2. This CDR3 is 15 amino acids long. V lost 3 bases and J lost 0; bases outside the gene matches: 2. Per germline, CDR1 KGHSH and CDR2 LQKENI. CDR3 in DNA: TGTGCCAGCTCACCCTCTAGCGGGAGCTCCTACGAGCAGTACTTC. Encoded protein: CASSPSSGSSYEQYF.

This rearrangement joins TRBV2 to TRBJ2-7; 8 bases match TRBD2. The CDR3 runs to 15 residues. CDR1 SNHLY and CDR2 FYNNEI come from the germline V gene. V lost 1 base, J lost 4 bases, and 6 bases stayed unmatched. The DNA for the CDR3 is TGTGCCAGCAGTGAAGGAGCGGGAGTTAAATACGAGCAGTACTTC. Its protein is CASSEGAGVKYEQYF.

CDR3 bases: TGTGCCAGCAGTCCGTCGACACCCTCCGATGAGCAGTTCTTC. It translates to CASSPSTPSDEQFF. The V and J genes are TRBV28 and TRBJ2-1; D gene uncertain. The CDR3 is 14 residues long. CDR1 and CDR2 (germline): MDHEN, SYDVKM. V lost 5 bases and J lost 8, with 16 bases in between.